These T cell receptor beta chains were read from a single sample in a study of T cells after yellow fever vaccination. TCRdb re-called the 5' RACE reads with MiXCR, one entry per CDR3 protein. The sample consists of about 250,000 distinct CDR3 sequences, approximately 3.6% of them appearing once. The sequences come from PBMCs, collected 15 days after the yellow fever booster vaccination. These TCRs come from a man aged 18 to 35 who received the YFV17D yellow fever vaccine. Both conserved end residues are trimmed from each CDR3. Each record gives: J gene, V gene, CDR3 protein.

J gene: TRBJ2-1
V gene: TRBV18
CDR3 protein: ASSVRDREQF

J gene: TRBJ2-5
V gene: TRBV4-1
CDR3 protein: ASSGTSRETQY

J gene: TRBJ1-1
V gene: TRBV5-1
CDR3 protein: ASSLGTGAPEAF

J gene: TRBJ2-2
V gene: TRBV12-3/TRBV12-4
CDR3 protein: ASSWASGGVGELF

J gene: TRBJ1-1
V gene: TRBV13
CDR3 protein: ASVTRGDRDPNTEAF

J gene: TRBJ2-3
V gene: TRBV5-6
CDR3 protein: ASSLKRGGISQTDTQY

J gene: TRBJ2-3
V gene: TRBV6-5
CDR3 protein: ASSSLGRTDTQY

J gene: TRBJ2-7
V gene: TRBV27
CDR3 protein: ASSLGDSPYEQY

J gene: TRBJ2-7
V gene: TRBV5-1
CDR3 protein: ASTHRKTGVDEQY

J gene: TRBJ2-1
V gene: TRBV18
CDR3 protein: ASSSTPGTSGGTYNEQF

J gene: TRBJ1-6
V gene: TRBV9
CDR3 protein: ASSTRGSLNSPLH

J gene: TRBJ1-4
V gene: TRBV10-3
CDR3 protein: AISLDRGQEKLF

J gene: TRBJ1-4
V gene: TRBV5-1
CDR3 protein: ASSLQTDEKLF

J gene: TRBJ2-3
V gene: TRBV7-3
CDR3 protein: ASSLSNGRADTQY

J gene: TRBJ1-5
V gene: TRBV20-1
CDR3 protein: SARTGTRDQPQH

J gene: TRBJ2-3
V gene: TRBV5-1
CDR3 protein: ASSLGSTDTQY

J gene: TRBJ2-1
V gene: TRBV19
CDR3 protein: ASNGGASYNEQF

J gene: TRBJ2-5
V gene: TRBV27
CDR3 protein: ASSTREQETQY

J gene: TRBJ2-7
V gene: TRBV2
CDR3 protein: ASGSTSGPYEQY

J gene: TRBJ1-3
V gene: TRBV4-2
CDR3 protein: ASSARYSGNTIY

J gene: TRBJ2-6
V gene: TRBV6-5
CDR3 protein: ASSYSMRGAGANVLT

J gene: TRBJ1-4
V gene: TRBV18
CDR3 protein: ASSPGQPNEKLF

J gene: TRBJ2-4
V gene: TRBV6-2/TRBV6-3
CDR3 protein: ATLGDPY

J gene: TRBJ2-7
V gene: TRBV19
CDR3 protein: ASSTNRDYEQY

J gene: TRBJ1-1
V gene: TRBV29-1
CDR3 protein: SVVFSGWGNTEAF

J gene: TRBJ1-2
V gene: TRBV28
CDR3 protein: ASREGNYGYT

J gene: TRBJ2-7
V gene: TRBV5-6
CDR3 protein: ASSPTGVGSYEQY

J gene: TRBJ1-2
V gene: TRBV5-4
CDR3 protein: ASSLAGQGLLRGYT

J gene: TRBJ2-7
V gene: TRBV7-2
CDR3 protein: ASSLFDSVTYEQY

J gene: TRBJ1-1
V gene: TRBV6-2/TRBV6-3
CDR3 protein: ASSYSQGFSEAF

J gene: TRBJ2-3
V gene: TRBV18
CDR3 protein: PSSPRLAITDTQY

J gene: TRBJ2-7
V gene: TRBV7-8
CDR3 protein: ASSLGVSAHEQY

J gene: TRBJ2-2
V gene: TRBV7-2
CDR3 protein: ASSFSWNTGELF

J gene: TRBJ1-4
V gene: TRBV20-1
CDR3 protein: SAARGEKLF

J gene: TRBJ1-5
V gene: TRBV19
CDR3 protein: ASSIDRRQPQH

J gene: TRBJ1-4
V gene: TRBV19
CDR3 protein: ASSDRGGNEKLF

J gene: TRBJ2-1
V gene: TRBV7-7
CDR3 protein: ASSPYPGGPYNEQF

J gene: TRBJ2-7
V gene: TRBV29-1
CDR3 protein: SPQGDNPLRYEQY

J gene: TRBJ1-5
V gene: TRBV5-6
CDR3 protein: ASSLGTVEQPQH

J gene: TRBJ1-2
V gene: TRBV11-2
CDR3 protein: ASSLKGPRGDGYT

J gene: TRBJ2-5
V gene: TRBV11-2
CDR3 protein: ASSSTIGAVPWTQY

J gene: TRBJ2-1
V gene: TRBV5-4
CDR3 protein: ASSFGGADNEQF

J gene: TRBJ2-3
V gene: TRBV12-3/TRBV12-4
CDR3 protein: ASREAGRADTQY

J gene: TRBJ2-3
V gene: TRBV5-1
CDR3 protein: ASSLVILTDTQY

J gene: TRBJ1-6
V gene: TRBV6-5
CDR3 protein: ASSYPKGPLH

J gene: TRBJ1-1
V gene: TRBV10-2
CDR3 protein: ASRFRDLAF

J gene: TRBJ2-5
V gene: TRBV7-3
CDR3 protein: ASSFQRGEVETQY

J gene: TRBJ1-2
V gene: TRBV10-3
CDR3 protein: AISRGPNYGYT

J gene: TRBJ2-5
V gene: TRBV20-1
CDR3 protein: SAGFGGKGRYQETQY